This is a list of T cell receptor beta chains from one sample in a study of blood T cell repertoires in COVID-19. The assay was immunoSEQ multiplex PCR, and TCRdb's table has in-frame clones only and misses some. The data hold about 190,000 clones, with roughly nine tenths observed a single time. Specimen: peripheral blood. The origin of the receptors is a man aged 25-45 years with acute or convalescent COVID-19. The CDR3 runs from the conserved cysteine through the conserved F or W. A D gene is named only where the DNA matches it firmly. Size tells how often a clone was seen (once, few, many) or the class of an expanded clone, and some rows leave it out.

clone size: once
D gene: -
V gene: TRBV11-2
J gene: TRBJ2-5
CDR3 DNA: TGTGCCAGCAGCTTACGCTATTCGGAGACCCAGTACTTC
CDR3 protein: CASSLRYSETQYF

clone size: -
D gene: -
V gene: TRBV7-3
J gene: TRBJ1-1
CDR3 DNA: TGTGCCAGCAGCGGAGGCCTGAACACTGAAGCTTTCTTT
CDR3 protein: CASSGGLNTEAFF

clone size: -
D gene: -
V gene: TRBV5-1
J gene: TRBJ2-5
CDR3 DNA: TGCGCCAGCAGCTTCGAGGTAGCGGAAGAGACCCAGTACTTC
CDR3 protein: CASSFEVAEETQYF

clone size: few
D gene: TRBD1
V gene: TRBV29-1
J gene: TRBJ1-2
CDR3 DNA: TGCAGCGTCCTAGGGACAGGAGTCTATGGCTACACCTTC
CDR3 protein: CSVLGTGVYGYTF

clone size: few
D gene: TRBD2
V gene: TRBV3-1/TRBV3-2
J gene: TRBJ2-1
CDR3 DNA: TGTGCCAGCAGCCAAGCAGGGAGGGGCTCCTACAATGAGCAGTTCTTC
CDR3 protein: CASSQAGRGSYNEQFF

clone size: -
D gene: TRBD1
V gene: TRBV5-1
J gene: TRBJ1-3
CDR3 DNA: TGCGCCAGCAGCTGGGACAGTACCTCTGGAAACACCATATATTTT
CDR3 protein: CASSWDSTSGNTIYF

clone size: -
D gene: -
V gene: TRBV28
J gene: TRBJ1-4
CDR3 DNA: TGTGCCTGTCAGCTCGGCGGGAATGAAAAACTGTTTTTT
CDR3 protein: CACQLGGNEKLFF

clone size: -
D gene: -
V gene: TRBV30
J gene: TRBJ2-4
CDR3 DNA: TGTGCCTGGAGTGGGTACAGGGTCCGGTCCAAAAACATTCAGTACTTC
CDR3 protein: CAWSGYRVRSKNIQYF

clone size: -
D gene: -
V gene: TRBV30
J gene: TRBJ1-1
CDR3 DNA: TGTGCGGAATTTAGGGGTACGGCTGAAGCTTTCTTT
CDR3 protein: CAEFRGTAEAFF

clone size: -
D gene: -
V gene: TRBV5-4
J gene: TRBJ1-2
CDR3 DNA: TGTGCCAGCAGCTCCCTTGGCAGTGAAAATGGCTACACCTTC
CDR3 protein: CASSSLGSENGYTF

clone size: -
D gene: TRBD1
V gene: TRBV28
J gene: TRBJ1-5
CDR3 DNA: TGTGCCAGCAGTTTCGTTCGCAGGGGGCCAGGTCAGCCCCAGCATTTT
CDR3 protein: CASSFVRRGPGQPQHF

clone size: -
D gene: -
V gene: TRBV10-3
J gene: TRBJ2-5
CDR3 DNA: TGTGCCATCAAACAAGTGAGTCACGGCGCAAGAGGGAGTATTCGGGAGACCCAGTACTTC
CDR3 protein: CAIKQVSHGARGSIRETQYF

clone size: few
D gene: -
V gene: TRBV9
J gene: TRBJ2-7
CDR3 DNA: TGTGCCAGCAGCGTAGCTGTTCCGTTAATCTCCTACGAGCAGTACTTC
CDR3 protein: CASSVAVPLISYEQYF

clone size: -
D gene: -
V gene: TRBV29-1
J gene: TRBJ2-1
CDR3 DNA: TGCAGCGTTGAATTCTTGTACAATGAGCAGTTCTTC
CDR3 protein: CSVEFLYNEQFF

clone size: -
D gene: TRBD1
V gene: TRBV28
J gene: TRBJ1-1
CDR3 DNA: TGTGCCAGCAGTGCTACCAGGACAGGGAACACTGAAGCTTTCTTT
CDR3 protein: CASSATRTGNTEAFF

clone size: -
D gene: -
V gene: TRBV9
J gene: TRBJ1-1
CDR3 DNA: TGTGCCAGCAGCCCCCAGCGGGGAGGGAGGACTGAAGCTTTCTTT
CDR3 protein: CASSPQRGGRTEAFF

clone size: -
D gene: TRBD1
V gene: TRBV10-3
J gene: TRBJ2-3
CDR3 DNA: TGTGCCATCAGTGTAGAATACAGGGGAACAGATACGCAGTATTTT
CDR3 protein: CAISVEYRGTDTQYF

clone size: -
D gene: -
V gene: TRBV18
J gene: TRBJ1-1
CDR3 DNA: TGTGCCAGCTCACCCCGGCTAGGGGTAAACACTGAAGCTTTCTTT
CDR3 protein: CASSPRLGVNTEAFF

clone size: -
D gene: -
V gene: TRBV21-1
J gene: TRBJ1-2
CDR3 DNA: TGTGCCAGCAGCGCAACCTCGGACTTTGATGGAGGCTACACCTTC
CDR3 protein: CASSATSDFDGGYTF

clone size: -
D gene: -
V gene: TRBV30
J gene: TRBJ2-6
CDR3 DNA: TGTGCCTGGAGTGTCGGGGGGGCCAACGTCCTGACTTTC
CDR3 protein: CAWSVGGANVLTF

clone size: -
D gene: -
V gene: TRBV28
J gene: TRBJ1-4
CDR3 DNA: TGTGCCAGCAGACCGTTACAGGGTTATAATGAAAAACTGTTTTTT
CDR3 protein: CASRPLQGYNEKLFF

clone size: -
D gene: -
V gene: TRBV4-1
J gene: TRBJ2-1
CDR3 DNA: TGCGCCAGCAGCCAACCGAGGGTGGGGACTTACAATGAGCAGTTCTTC
CDR3 protein: CASSQPRVGTYNEQFF

clone size: few
D gene: -
V gene: TRBV28
J gene: TRBJ1-1
CDR3 DNA: TGTGCCAGCAGTCCCTCGGGGGGGGCGAACACTGAAGCTTTCTTT
CDR3 protein: CASSPSGGANTEAFF